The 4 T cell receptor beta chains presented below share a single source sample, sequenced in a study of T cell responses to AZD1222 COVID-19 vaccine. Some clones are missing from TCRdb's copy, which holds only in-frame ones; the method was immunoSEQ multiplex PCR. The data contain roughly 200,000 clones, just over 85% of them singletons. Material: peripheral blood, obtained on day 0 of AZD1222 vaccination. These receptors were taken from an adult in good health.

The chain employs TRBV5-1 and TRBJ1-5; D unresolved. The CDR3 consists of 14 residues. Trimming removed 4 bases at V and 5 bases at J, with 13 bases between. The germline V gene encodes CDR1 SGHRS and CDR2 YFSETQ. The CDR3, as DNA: TGCGCCAGCAGCAGTGTACCGAAGCATCAGCCCCAGCATTTT. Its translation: CASSSVPKHQPQHF.

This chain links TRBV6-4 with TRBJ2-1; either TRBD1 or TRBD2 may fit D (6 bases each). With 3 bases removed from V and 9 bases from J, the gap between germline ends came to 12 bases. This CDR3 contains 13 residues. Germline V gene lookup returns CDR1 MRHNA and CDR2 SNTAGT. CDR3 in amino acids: CASSEGARGEQFF. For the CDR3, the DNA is TGTGCCAGCAGTGAGGGGGCGCGGGGTGAGCAGTTCTTC.

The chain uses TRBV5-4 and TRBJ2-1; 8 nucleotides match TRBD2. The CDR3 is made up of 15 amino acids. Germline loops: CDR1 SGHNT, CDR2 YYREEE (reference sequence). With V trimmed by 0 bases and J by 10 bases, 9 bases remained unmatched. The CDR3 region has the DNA TGTGCCAGCAGCTTGGTGGGACTAGAGGTTCGGGAGCAGTTCTTC. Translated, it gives CASSLVGLEVREQFF.

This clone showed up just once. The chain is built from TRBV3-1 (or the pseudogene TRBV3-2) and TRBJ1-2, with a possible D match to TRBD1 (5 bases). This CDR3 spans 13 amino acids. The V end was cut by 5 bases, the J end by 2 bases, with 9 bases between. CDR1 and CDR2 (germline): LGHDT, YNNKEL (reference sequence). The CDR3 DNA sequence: TGTGCCAGCAGCAACACAGGAAACTATGGCTACACCTTC. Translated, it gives CASSNTGNYGYTF.